The 5 T cell receptor beta chains given below trace back to one sample, sequenced in a study of yellow fever vaccine responses in identical twins (dated by TCRdb to between 2018 and 2020). The library was produced with RT-PCR. The instrument given in TCRdb is Illumina HiSeq 2500. Clones were called with MiXCR by TCRdb after fastp trimmed the public reads at Q25, and only in-frame beta chains were retained. Rows with a matching CDR3 protein are joined into one entry that keeps the most common DNA and genes. This sample lists 9,500 to 11,000 distinct CDR3 sequences; around 77% were detected once. 7% to 8% of the sample belongs to the ten largest clones. The sample here was T cells from blood (PBMCs), unsorted or a sorted subset (not recorded which), taken before or after yellow fever vaccination (not recorded which). The receptors here all came from a woman aged 18-29 years who received the yellow fever vaccine. Donor details come from another sample of the same person, matched by shared clones.

The CDR3 DNA follows: TGTGCCACCCAGGAGGAGAGGACCACTTACAATGAGCAGTTCTTC. Amino acids: CATQEERTTYNEQFF. The rearrangement joins TRBV28 to TRBJ2-1; weak D call: TRBD2 (5 bases). V dropped 10 bases and J dropped 4 bases, with 20 bases sitting between them. Germline V gene data show CDR1 as MDHEN and CDR2 as SYDVKM. The length of the CDR3 is 15 residues.

The chain couples TRBV9 to TRBJ1-3, with D maybe TRBD1 (6 bases). Germline V gene sequence: CDR1 SGDLS, CDR2 YYNGEE. Trimming pared 3 bases from V and 4 bases from J, leaving 11 bases between. This CDR3 is built from 14 residues. CDR3 sequence reads: CASSARTEGNTIYF. The CDR3 region has the DNA TGTGCCAGCAGCGCCCGGACAGAAGGAAACACCATATATTTT.

This chain links TRBV10-2 with TRBJ2-7, with TRBD1 as a possible D gene (6 bases). V was clipped by 7 bases and J by 1 base, with 11 bases between them. This CDR3 is built from 13 residues. The V gene's germline CDR1 is WSHSY and CDR2 SAAADI. CDR3 in amino acids: CASTPDSSYEQYF. In DNA, the CDR3 is TGCGCCAGCACTCCGGACAGTTCCTACGAGCAGTACTTC.

The chain uses TRBV2 and TRBJ2-7; D unresolved. Germline V CDR1 and CDR2: SNHLY, FYNNEI. This CDR3 has 11 amino acids. Trimming shortened V by 1 base and J by 4 bases, and 2 bases separated the two germline ends. The CDR3 nucleotides are TGTGCCAGCAGTGAAGGGTACGAGCAGTACGTC. It encodes CASSEGYEQYV.

The chain links TRBV29-1 to TRBJ2-5; possibly TRBD2 for D (6 bases). V lost 0 bases to trimming and J lost 7 bases, with 18 bases between them. Germline V gives CDR1 SQVTM, CDR2 ANQGSEA. The length of the CDR3 is 15 residues. This CDR3 is CSVEDPGDPQLTQYF. In DNA, the CDR3 is TGCAGCGTTGAAGATCCGGGGGACCCCCAACTGACCCAGTACTTC.